The clone carrying this T cell receptor (beta chain) was detected ten times or more. Its cognate antigen is unknown. Germline V gene data show CDR1 as MNHEY and CDR2 as SVGEGT. The CDR3 is made up of 15 amino acids. Trimming took 7 bases from V and 4 from J; bases not matched to a gene: 8. The source of the sample is a study of CD8 T cells in ankylosing spondylitis. Study-wide results and caveats: Blood of patients with ankylosing spondylitis appeared to be characterized by a TCR beta motif of several highly homologous variants. Certain motif variants had earlier appeared in reactive arthritis synovial fluid and blood.

Quantitative 5'-RACE was performed with molecular barcodes, and it yielded the TCR beta libraries. TCRdb processed the 5' RACE reads anew with MiXCR; each CDR3 protein has one entry. In the table there are under 250,000 distinct CDR3 sequences, approximately 7.4% of which are singletons. This TCR came from a male donor with ankylosing spondylitis. The chain uses TRBV6-2 or TRBV6-3 and TRBJ1-5; TRBD1 matches 9 bases. Sequenced material: blood, either unsorted or a sorted T cell fraction (not recorded which). CDR3 sequence reads: CASNDRGKRNQPQHF. CDR3 DNA: TGTGCCAGCAATGACAGGGGGAAAAGAAATCAGCCCCAGCATTTT.